The T cell receptor beta chain described here comes from a study of T cells in localized non-small cell lung cancer. Points from the study as a whole: Adjacent lung held a median approximately 57 of the top 100 tumor clones. Peak T cell clonality was found in uninvolved adjacent lung, exceeding tumor.

About this clone: Its antigen remains unknown.

Germline lookup yields CDR1 SGDLS and CDR2 YYNGEE. The CDR3 length is 15 residues. The V gene end was trimmed by 6 bases and the J gene end by 6 bases; junction bases not matched to a gene: 14. TCRdb's copy holds only in-frame clones and misses some; the assay was immunoSEQ multiplex PCR. The table lists about 48,000 clones, approximately 77% of them singletons, with roughly a sixth in the top ten. This rearrangement joins TRBV9 to TRBJ2-7, with 8 bases matching TRBD2. The sequences come from peripheral blood, collected before any cancer treatment. The source is a man aged 35 to 69 with stage I squamous cell lung carcinoma. CDR3 amino acids: CASTLGGDLGPEQYF. The CDR3 nucleotides are TGTGCCAGCACTCTCGGGGGGGACTTGGGCCCCGAGCAGTACTTC.